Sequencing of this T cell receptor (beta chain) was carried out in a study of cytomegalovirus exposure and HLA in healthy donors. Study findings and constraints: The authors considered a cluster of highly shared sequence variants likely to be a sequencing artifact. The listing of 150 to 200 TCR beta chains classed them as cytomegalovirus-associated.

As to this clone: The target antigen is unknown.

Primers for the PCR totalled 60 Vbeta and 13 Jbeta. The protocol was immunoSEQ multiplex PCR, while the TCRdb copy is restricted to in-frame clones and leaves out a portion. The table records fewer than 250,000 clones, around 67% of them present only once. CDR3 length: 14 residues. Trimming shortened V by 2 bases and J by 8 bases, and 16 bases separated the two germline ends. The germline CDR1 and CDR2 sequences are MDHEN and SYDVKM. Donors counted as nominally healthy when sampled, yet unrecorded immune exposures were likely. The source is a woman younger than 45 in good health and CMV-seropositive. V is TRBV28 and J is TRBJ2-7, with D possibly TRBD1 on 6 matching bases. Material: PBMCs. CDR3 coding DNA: TGTGCCAGCAGTTTAAGTGCAGGGGCGAGAAAGCAGTACTTC. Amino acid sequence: CASSLSAGARKQYF.